The 20 T cell receptor beta chains in this list originate from one sample, sequenced in a study of vaccination and CD4 T cells after COVID-19. The antigens of these receptors remain unknown. Treatment indicated: roughly ten-day PBMC culture with coronavirus spike peptide pools or control peptides (ViraFEST assay). Oncomine TCR Beta short-read sequencing was applied to DNA from cultured CD4+ T cells. TCRdb passed the PCR reads through MiXCR, listing each CDR3 protein once. The repertoire holds roughly 17,000 distinct CDR3 sequences, with around 80% as singletons. Sequences were derived from CD4+ T cells from blood, cultured in vitro, sampled after SARS-CoV-2 vaccination. Source of these receptors: a human donor who received a COVID-19 vaccine.

The CDR3 reads CATSDGEKLFF. The DNA of the CDR3 is TGTGCCACCAGTGATGGTGAAAAACTGTTTTTT. V gene TRBV24-1 combines with J gene TRBJ1-4; no clear D. Germline V gene data show CDR1 as KGHDR and CDR2 as SFDVKD. This CDR3 has 11 residues. The germline V and J ends were trimmed by 3 bases and 7 bases, with 2 bases remaining between them.

V is TRBV6-1 and J is TRBJ1-3; D uncertain. This CDR3 is 16 amino acids long. V was shortened by 6 bases and J by 0 bases, with 15 bases between the two germline ends. Looked up from germline, CDR1 is MNHNS and CDR2 is SASEGT. The CDR3, as DNA: TGTGCCAGCAGAAGGGTCGCTAGGAGCTCTGGAAACACCATATATTTT. Amino acids: CASRRVARSSGNTIYF.

The chain recombines TRBV6-5 with TRBJ2-3; TRBD2 matches 16 bases. This CDR3 comprises 20 residues. With 0 bases clipped from V and 0 bases from J, the junction kept 6 bases outside the gene matches. Germline-derived CDR1 and CDR2 are MNHEY and SVGAGI. The DNA for the CDR3 is TGTGCCAGCAGTTACTCCCCTGGGACTAGCGGGGGGGCAAGCACAGATACGCAGTATTTT. Amino acid sequence: CASSYSPGTSGGASTDTQYF.

This chain links TRBV7-3 with TRBJ2-3; no reliable D call. Germline assignment: CDR1 SGHTA and CDR2 FQGTGA. The CDR3 is 15 amino acids. With 5 bases removed from V and 0 bases from J, the gap between germline ends came to 12 bases. The CDR3 DNA is TGTGCCAGCAGCCTCGGCCCTACAAGCACAGATACGCAGTATTTT. Translation gives CASSLGPTSTDTQYF.

The chain has TRBV6-1 and TRBJ2-1; 11 positions match TRBD2. The CDR3 extends over 13 amino acids. Germline CDR1 and CDR2: MNHNS and SASEGT. Trimming took 5 bases from V and 10 from J; bases not matched to a gene: 4. For the CDR3, the DNA is TGTGCCAGCAGTAAGCTAGCGGGGGGAGAGCAGTTCTTC. Encoded protein: CASSKLAGGEQFF.

The chain links TRBV4-2 to TRBJ2-5; TRBD2 aligns across 12 bases. The CDR3 runs 20 residues. V was clipped by 5 bases and J by 6 bases; unmatched bases: 22. Germline V gene lookup returns CDR1 LGHNA and CDR2 YNFKEQ. The DNA for the CDR3 is TGTGCCAGCAGCACAGGGGTTTGGGCTAGCGGGGGGGCTCTTAGGAAGACCCAGTACTTC. Its translation is CASSTGVWASGGALRKTQYF.

The chain has TRBV25-1 and TRBJ1-5; TRBD1 matches 10 bases. Germline CDR1 and CDR2: MGHDK and SYGVNS. The CDR3 spans 16 residues. The V gene end was trimmed by 5 bases and the J gene end by 4 bases; junction bases not matched to a gene: 8. The CDR3 sequence: CASSFRQGARNQPQHF. Here the CDR3 DNA reads TGTGCCAGCAGTTTCAGACAGGGGGCGAGGAATCAGCCCCAGCATTTT.

This clonotype was counted only a few times. The chain links TRBV30 to TRBJ1-2; possibly TRBD1 for D (5 bases). V lost 0 bases, J lost 8 bases, and 13 bases lay in between. CDR1 and CDR2 from the germline V gene are GTSNPN and SVGIG (reference sequence). CDR3 length: 13 amino acids. Here the CDR3 reads CAWSVLGRGGYTF. CDR3 nucleotide sequence: TGTGCCTGGAGTGTACTGGGAAGGGGAGGCTACACCTTC.

The chain couples TRBV20-1 to TRBJ2-3, with D unresolved. The CDR3 totals 13 residues. Germline assignment: CDR1 DFQATT and CDR2 SNEGSKA (reference sequence). V lost 0 bases and J lost 6, with 10 bases in between. This CDR3 reads CSARDWKEDTQYF. DNA of the CDR3: TGCAGTGCTAGAGACTGGAAGGAGGATACGCAGTATTTT.

V gene TRBV24-1 combines with J gene TRBJ2-1, with 7 bases identical to TRBD2. CDR3 length: 15 residues. The V segment lost 3 bases and the J segment 9 bases; nucleotides outside the gene matches: 10. CDR1 is KGHDR, CDR2 SFDVKD, per germline. The CDR3 nucleotides read TGTGCCACCAGTGATGCTTTTGGGGCGGGGGTTGAGCAGTTCTTC. This codes for CATSDAFGAGVEQFF.

This clonotype has more than one count but fewer than ten. The chain is built from TRBV12-3 or TRBV12-4 and TRBJ1-5; 7 bases line up with TRBD1. CDR3 length: 14 amino acids. V was clipped by 2 bases and J by 6 bases; unmatched bases: 4. CDR3 nucleotide sequence: TGTGCCAGCAGTTTACGACAGGGCATTCAGCCCCAGCATTTT. It yields the protein CASSLRQGIQPQHF.

As concerns this clonotype: One end of the junction is discordant with germline, which a read error may explain. This chain uses TRBV20-1 with TRBJ2-5; D not certain. This CDR3 is 13 amino acids long. The V gene's germline CDR1 is DFQATT and CDR2 SNEGSKA (reference sequence). CDR3 DNA: TGCAGTGTCCGCTCCTGGCAGCAAGAGACCCTGTACTTC. It specifies CSVRSWQQETLYF.

This rearrangement joins TRBV5-1 to TRBJ1-2, with unresolved D. Germline V gives CDR1 SGHRS, CDR2 YFSETQ. The CDR3 contains 15 residues. V lost 4 bases and J lost 4, with 17 bases in between. CDR3 nucleotide sequence: TGCGCCAGCAGCCTCAATGGCCGACCTGTCTATGGCTACACCTTC. It codes for CASSLNGRPVYGYTF.

V is TRBV20-1 and J is TRBJ2-2, with 10 positions matching TRBD2. The junction had 11 bases not matched to a gene; V was cut back by 3 bases and J by 4 bases. CDR3 size: 17 residues. Germline values: CDR1 DFQATT, CDR2 SNEGSKA (reference sequence). Written as DNA, the CDR3 is TGCAGTGCTAGTTTTAGTCCTAGCGGGGGTGGCACCGGGGAGCTGTTTTTT. It yields the protein CSASFSPSGGGTGELFF.

The chain is built from TRBV2 and TRBJ2-5; TRBD2 agrees at 15 bases. The trim removed 4 bases at V and 5 bases at J, leaving 11 bases unmatched. The length of the CDR3 is 18 residues. Germline CDR1 is SNHLY and CDR2 is FYNNEI. The CDR3 protein is CASSGTRFGTSGGETQYF. In DNA, the CDR3 is TGTGCCAGCAGTGGTACTCGTTTCGGGACTAGCGGGGGGGAGACCCAGTACTTC.

This rearrangement joins TRBV19 to TRBJ2-3, with 8 bases identical to TRBD2. Germline values: CDR1 LNHDA, CDR2 SQIVND (reference sequence). Trimming took 2 bases from V and 2 from J; bases not matched to a gene: 6. CDR3 length: 16 amino acids. The CDR3 DNA is TGTGCCAGTAGTATACTCCTCGGGGGGGCCACAGATACGCAGTATTTT. Encoded protein: CASSILLGGATDTQYF.

This chain joins TRBV7-9 and TRBJ2-7; a weak D match, TRBD1 (6 bases). The CDR3 runs 14 residues. V shed 1 base and J shed 6 bases, with 13 bases lying between them. From germline, CDR1 is SEHNR and CDR2 FQNEAQ (reference sequence). CDR3 sequence (DNA): TGTGCCAGCAGCTTAGAGGCGGACAGAGGCGAGCAGTACTTC. It codes for CASSLEADRGEQYF.

V gene TRBV20-1 combines with J gene TRBJ2-5; TRBD2 aligns across 11 bases. Germline lookup yields CDR1 DFQATT and CDR2 SNEGSKA (reference sequence). J gave up 1 base and V 1 base, and 5 bases lay outside the gene matches. This CDR3 is built from 16 residues. In DNA, the CDR3 is TGCAGTGCTAGAGTTCCTAGCGGGGGGACCCAAGAGACCCAGTACTTC. It translates to CSARVPSGGTQETQYF.

This chain links TRBV20-1 with TRBJ2-5; D gene unclear. The CDR3 extends over 9 amino acids. The V end was cut by 6 bases, the J end by 4 bases, with 3 bases between. Germline-derived CDR1 and CDR2 are DFQATT and SNEGSKA (reference sequence). The CDR3 reads CSAGETQYF. Written as DNA, the CDR3 is TGCAGTGCAGGAGAGACCCAGTACTTC.

The chain uses TRBV9 and TRBJ1-2, with 8 bases fitting TRBD1. This CDR3 is 13 amino acids long. Trimming took 0 bases from V and 7 from J; bases not matched to a gene: 2. CDR1 and CDR2 (germline): SGDLS, YYNGEE. CDR3 in amino acids: CASSVAGGGGYTF. The CDR3 coding sequence is TGTGCCAGCAGCGTAGCAGGGGGCGGTGGCTACACCTTC.